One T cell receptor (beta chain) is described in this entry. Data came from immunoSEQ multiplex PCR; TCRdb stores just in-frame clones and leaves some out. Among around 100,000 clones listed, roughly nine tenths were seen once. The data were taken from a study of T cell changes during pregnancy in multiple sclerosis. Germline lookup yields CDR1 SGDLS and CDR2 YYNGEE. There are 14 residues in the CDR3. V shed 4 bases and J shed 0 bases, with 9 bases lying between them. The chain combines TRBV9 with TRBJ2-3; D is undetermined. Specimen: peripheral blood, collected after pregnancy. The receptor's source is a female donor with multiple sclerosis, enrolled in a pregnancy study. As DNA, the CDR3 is TGTGCCAGCAGCCCCTATACTAGCACAGATACGCAGTATTTT. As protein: CASSPYTSTDTQYF.